This T cell receptor beta chain originates from a study of blood T cell repertoires in COVID-19. Libraries were prepared by immunoSEQ multiplex PCR; TCRdb keeps only in-frame clonotypes and omits some of them. This sample has 300,000 or so clones; roughly 87% occur once, and the top ten carry 1%. Sequencing used peripheral blood. The source of this sequence is a man over 45 with active or convalescent COVID-19.

The chain's CDR3 is CSASRGGEQYF. The DNA of the CDR3 is TGCAGTGCTAGTAGGGGTGGCGAGCAGTACTTC. The J gene is TRBJ2-7, the V gene TRBV20-1, with a weak D call TRBD1 (5 bases). Looked up from germline, CDR1 is DFQATT and CDR2 is SNEGSKA (reference sequence). V lost 3 bases and J 6 bases, leaving 9 bases between the germline ends. The CDR3 runs 11 residues.